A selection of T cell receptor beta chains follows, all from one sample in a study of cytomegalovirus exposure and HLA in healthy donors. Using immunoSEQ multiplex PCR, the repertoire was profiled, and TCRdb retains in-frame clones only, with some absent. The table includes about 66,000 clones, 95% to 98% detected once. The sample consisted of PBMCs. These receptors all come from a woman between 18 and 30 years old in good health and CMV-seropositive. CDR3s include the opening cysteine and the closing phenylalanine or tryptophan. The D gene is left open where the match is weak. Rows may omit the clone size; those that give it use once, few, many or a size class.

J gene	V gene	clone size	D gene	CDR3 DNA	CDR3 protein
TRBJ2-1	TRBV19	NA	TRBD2	TGTGCCAGTAGTTTAGCGGGAGGGGACTACAATGAGCAGTTCTTC	CASSLAGGDYNEQFF
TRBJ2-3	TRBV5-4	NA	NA	TGTGCCAGCAGCTTGGGACAGGTTAGCACAGATACGCAGTATTTT	CASSLGQVSTDTQYF
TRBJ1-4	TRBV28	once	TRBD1	TGTGCCAGCAGTTTCTCAGGGGGAAGTGAAAAACTGTTTTTT	CASSFSGGSEKLFF
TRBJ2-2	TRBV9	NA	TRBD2	TGTGCCAGCAGCGTGGGTAGCGGGAGGATCGGGGAGCTGTTTTTT	CASSVGSGRIGELFF
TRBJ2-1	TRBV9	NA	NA	TGTGCCAGCAGCGCCACACTGACAGGCTGGGAGCAGTTCTTC	CASSATLTGWEQFF
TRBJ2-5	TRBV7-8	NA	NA	TGTGCCAGCAGCATTCCTAGGGAGACCCAGTACTTC	CASSIPRETQYF
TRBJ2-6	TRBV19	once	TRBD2	TGTGCCAGTTCCTTCGGACTAGCGGGGTTCTCTGGGGCCAACGTCCTGACTTTC	CASSFGLAGFSGANVLTF
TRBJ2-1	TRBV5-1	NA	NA	TGCGCCAGCAAGACAGCTTCGGAGCAGTTCTTC	CASKTASEQFF
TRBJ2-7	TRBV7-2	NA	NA	TGTGCCAGCAGCCCACAGGGTTTTGAGCAGTACTTC	CASSPQGFEQYF
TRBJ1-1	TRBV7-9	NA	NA	TGTGCCAGCAGCACCTGGGCCGATAAGAACACTGAAGCTTTCTTT	CASSTWADKNTEAFF
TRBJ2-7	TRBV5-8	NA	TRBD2	TGTGCCAGCAGCTTGGCTCGGACTAGCGGGAGGCTAACCTACGAGCAGTACTTC	CASSLARTSGRLTYEQYF
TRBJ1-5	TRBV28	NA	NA	TGTGCCAGCAGTTTTTTTGACAGAAGACAGCCGACCATCAATCAGCCCCAGCATTTT	CASSFFDRRQPTINQPQHF
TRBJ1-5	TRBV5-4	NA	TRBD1	TGTGCCAGCAGCTTGGTCTACAGGGGATTCGGCCAGCCCCAGCATTTT	CASSLVYRGFGQPQHF
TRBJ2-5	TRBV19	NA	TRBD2	TGTGCCAGTAGCACGAGTGTGACTAGCTGGAAAGAGACCCAGTACTTC	CASSTSVTSWKETQYF
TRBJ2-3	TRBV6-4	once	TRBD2	TGTGCCAGCAGTGGAGCGGGAGAAACAGATACGCAGTATTTT	CASSGAGETDTQYF
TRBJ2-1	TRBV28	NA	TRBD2	TGTGCCAGCAGTTTACCGCCCTGGGCGGGAGACGCCCCTGAGCAGTTCTTC	CASSLPPWAGDAPEQFF
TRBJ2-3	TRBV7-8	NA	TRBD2	TGTGCCAGCAGCGCGGGGGAACGTAACACAGATACGCAGTATTTT	CASSAGERNTDTQYF
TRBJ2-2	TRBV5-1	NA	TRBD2	TGCGCCAGCAGCTCGCCGGGACTAGAGACCGGGGAGCTGTTTTTT	CASSSPGLETGELFF
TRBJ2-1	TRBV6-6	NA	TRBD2	TGTGCCAGCAGTCCTGGGGGACTAGCGAATGAGCAGTTCTTC	CASSPGGLANEQFF
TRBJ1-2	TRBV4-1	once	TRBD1	TGCGCCAGCAGCGACAGGGGGCGTGGAGGCTACACCTTC	CASSDRGRGGYTF
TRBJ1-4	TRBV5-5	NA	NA	TGTGCCAGCAGCTTGGTTTCAGGTCCTAATGAAAAACTGTTTTTT	CASSLVSGPNEKLFF
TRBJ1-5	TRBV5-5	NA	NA	TGTGCCAGCAGCTTGCAGGGGACCGATAGCAATCAGCCCCAGCATTTT	CASSLQGTDSNQPQHF
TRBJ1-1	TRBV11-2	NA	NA	TGTGCCAGCAGCTTAGATGGGAGGGGGACTGAAGCTTTCTTT	CASSLDGRGTEAFF
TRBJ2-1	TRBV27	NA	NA	TGTGCCAGCAGTTTAATAGGGGAAAGCTCCTACAATGAGCAGTTCTTC	CASSLIGESSYNEQFF
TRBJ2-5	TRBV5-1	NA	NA	TGCGCCAGCAGCTTGGCCAGGCGAGAGACCCAGTACTTC	CASSLARRETQYF
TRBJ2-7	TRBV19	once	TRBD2	TGTGCCAGTAGTGAACTAGCGGGATACGAGCAGTACTTC	CASSELAGYEQYF
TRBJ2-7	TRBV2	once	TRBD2	TGTGCCAGCGGAGGACTAGACTACGAGCAGTACTTC	CASGGLDYEQYF